This entry lists 6 T cell receptor beta chains sequenced from one sample in a study of CD8+CD57+ T cells in acquired aplastic anemia. Genomic DNA constituted the template upon which TCR beta VDJ and CDR3 profiling was performed. TCRdb recomputed calls from the reads with MiXCR, one row per CDR3 protein. This table has more than 150,000 distinct CDR3 sequences, 40% to 50% appearing once. Sequenced input: sorted CD4+, CD8+, or CD8+CD57+ T cells (not recorded which) from PBMCs. The receptors stem from a human donor in good health.

The V gene is TRBV4-2, the J gene TRBJ2-7, with D perhaps TRBD1 or TRBD2 (5 bases each). CDR3 length equals 16 residues. Germline-derived CDR1 and CDR2 are LGHNA and YNFKEQ. Deletions cut 0 bases from V and 3 bases from J, with 15 bases between. CDR3: CASSQDRTGALYEQYF. The CDR3 DNA sequence: TGTGCCAGCAGCCAAGATCGGACCGGGGCTCTCTACGAGCAGTACTTC.

This chain links TRBV28 with TRBJ1-2; tentative D call: TRBD1 (5 bases). This CDR3 is 14 amino acids long. CDR1 is MDHEN and CDR2 is SYDVKM in the germline V gene. Trimming removed 7 bases from V and 1 base from J, with 13 bases in between. The DNA for the CDR3 is TGTGCCAGCACCCAAGGGGCTCTTAACTATGGCTACACCTTC. Amino acids: CASTQGALNYGYTF.

The chain combines TRBV25-1 with TRBJ1-2; 8 bases map to TRBD1. This CDR3 spans 16 amino acids. The germline gives CDR1 MGHDK, CDR2 SYGVNS. The V and J ends lost 7 bases and 5 bases, in that order; junction bases with no gene match: 15. CDR3 in DNA: TGTGCCAGCAACGGACAGGGCTTGAATCAAGGATATGGCTACACCTTC. This gives the protein CASNGQGLNQGYGYTF.

The chain uses TRBV5-6 and TRBJ2-2; 8 positions match TRBD2. Trimming cost V 0 bases and J 6 bases; bases outside gene matches: 7. The V gene's germline CDR1 is SGHDT and CDR2 YYEEEE. The CDR3 loop spans 16 amino acids. The CDR3 spells CASSLVRSGGSGELFF. As DNA, the CDR3 is TGTGCCAGCAGCTTGGTTCGGTCGGGGGGGTCCGGGGAGCTGTTTTTT.

This clonotype was observed many times. CDR3 sequence (DNA): TGTGCCATCCGGGAGAATCAAGAGACCCAGTACTTC. This sequence encodes CAIRENQETQYF. The chain joins TRBV10-3 to TRBJ2-5, with D maybe TRBD2 (6 bases). There are 12 residues in the CDR3. Germline loops: CDR1 ENHRY, CDR2 SYGVKD. V gave up 8 bases and J gave up 2 bases, with 9 bases separating them.

The V call is TRBV24-1, the J call TRBJ2-5; possible D gene TRBD1, 6 bases. The CDR3 contains 15 residues. Trimming pared 3 bases from V and 0 bases from J, leaving 10 bases between. Per germline, CDR1 KGHDR and CDR2 SFDVKD. The CDR3 DNA follows: TGTGCCACCAGTGATGGAACAGGGTACCAAGAGACCCAGTACTTC. Amino acids: CATSDGTGYQETQYF.